This passage covers 32 T cell receptor beta chains from one sample sequenced in a study of blood T cell repertoires in COVID-19. Some clones are missing from TCRdb's copy, which holds only in-frame ones; the method was immunoSEQ multiplex PCR. The table has fewer than 450,000 clones, around 88% seen once; the top ten hold over 10%. The sample was peripheral blood. The receptors were sampled from a woman between 45 and 65 years old with COVID-19, enrolled during active disease.

The CDR3 here is CASSSRPPGRYPEAFF. As DNA, the CDR3 is TGTGCCAGCAGCTCGCGTCCCCCGGGGAGATATCCTGAAGCTTTCTTT. The chain has TRBV7-8 and TRBJ1-1; D gene ambiguous. The CDR3 has 16 residues. Per the germline V gene, CDR1 is SGHVS and CDR2 is FQNEAQ. The ends were cut back, 4 bases at V and 6 bases at J, with 21 bases in the middle.

This clone was seen only a few times. V gene TRBV28 combines with J gene TRBJ2-5, with D possibly being TRBD1 (6 bases). This CDR3 has 13 residues. Trimming pared 3 bases from V and 5 bases from J, leaving 10 bases between. Germline V gene sequence: CDR1 MDHEN, CDR2 SYDVKM. CDR3 coding DNA: TGTGCCAGCAGTTTGGTCCAGGGGGAGACCCAGTACTTC. Its protein is CASSLVQGETQYF.

CDR3 coding DNA: TGTGCCAGCAGCCAAGAGACAGGGCTAGGCATTCAGTACTTC. This encodes CASSQETGLGIQYF. The chain couples TRBV3-1 (or the pseudogene TRBV3-2) to TRBJ2-4, with 7 bases fitting TRBD1. Trimming took 0 bases from V and 9 from J; bases not matched to a gene: 5. CDR1 and CDR2 (germline): LGHDT, YNNKEL (reference sequence). This CDR3 has 14 residues.

V and J are TRBV4-1 and TRBJ2-3, with D hard to call. The length of the CDR3 is 14 residues. CDR1 and CDR2 (germline): MGHRA, YSYEKL. V lost 4 bases, J lost 5 bases, and 13 bases lay in between. The CDR3 spells CASSPRPPGDTQYF. The CDR3 bases are TGCGCCAGCAGCCCTCGCCCCCCGGGAGATACGCAGTATTTT.

The chain is built from TRBV3-1 (or the pseudogene TRBV3-2) and TRBJ1-1; D not resolved. Germline V gene lookup returns CDR1 LGHDT and CDR2 YNNKEL (reference sequence). Trimming removed 1 base from V and 5 bases from J, with 14 bases in between. There are 15 residues in the CDR3. DNA of the CDR3: TGTGCCAGCAGCCAAGGAGGAGCGGGGAAAACTGAAGCTTTCTTT. It translates to CASSQGGAGKTEAFF.

V and J are TRBV18 and TRBJ2-1; no reliable D call. The germline V and J ends were trimmed by 4 bases and 0 bases, with 10 bases remaining between them. This CDR3 region has 15 residues. The germline CDR1 and CDR2 sequences are KGHSH and LQKENI. The CDR3 coding sequence is TGTGCCAGCTCACGTGAGAGGCCCTCCTACAATGAGCAGTTCTTC. Its translation: CASSRERPSYNEQFF.

The chain employs TRBV29-1 and TRBJ2-3, with a tentative D call TRBD2 (5 bases). Looked up from germline, CDR1 is SQVTM and CDR2 is ANQGSEA. This CDR3 spans 15 amino acids. V shed 2 bases and J shed 2 bases, with 14 bases lying between them. CDR3 sequence reads: CSVEKRAGSTDTQYF. The CDR3 DNA reads TGCAGCGTTGAAAAGAGGGCAGGATCCACAGATACGCAGTATTTT.

The chain uses TRBV28 and TRBJ1-2; D gene ambiguous. The CDR3 sequence is 12 residues long. Germline lookup yields CDR1 MDHEN and CDR2 SYDVKM. V lost 7 bases and J lost 6, with 12 bases in between. In DNA form, the CDR3 reads TGTGCCAGCACCGATGCCCTAAATGGCTACACCTTC. Translation: CASTDALNGYTF.

In DNA, the CDR3 is TGTGCCAGCCGTCTGGCACAGGGGGCGAACGAGCAGTACTTC. Its translation: CASRLAQGANEQYF. The J gene is TRBJ2-7, the V gene TRBV27; 9 bases line up with TRBD1. CDR1 is MNHEY, CDR2 SMNVEV, per germline (reference sequence). The CDR3 has 14 residues. The trim removed 8 bases at V and 5 bases at J, leaving 10 bases unmatched.

The chain is built from TRBV5-1 and TRBJ1-2; TRBD1 aligns across 7 bases. This CDR3 comprises 17 residues. From germline, CDR1 is SGHRS and CDR2 YFSETQ. V lost 5 bases to trimming and J lost 3 bases; unmatched junction nucleotides: 16. The CDR3 region has the DNA TGCGCCAGCAGAGGGCAGACAGGGTTAATTATGGACTATGGCTACACCTTC. Translating it yields CASRGQTGLIMDYGYTF.

The rearrangement links TRBV10-3 to TRBJ1-2; TRBD1 matches at 8 bases. The ends lost 10 bases at V and 3 bases at J; junction bases unmatched: 10. CDR1 and CDR2 from the germline V gene are ENHRY and SYGVKD. The CDR3 has 14 amino acids. In DNA, the CDR3 is TGTGCCAGTGCGCGGACAGGGATAGACTATGGCTACACCTTC. It encodes CASARTGIDYGYTF.

This chain connects TRBV9 to TRBJ1-1; 7 nucleotides line up with TRBD1. The germline V gene has CDR1 SGDLS and CDR2 YYNGEE. The CDR3 is 16 amino acids. With V trimmed by 0 bases and J by 8 bases, 13 bases remained unmatched. CDR3 protein: CASSVGTGDPSEEAFF. CDR3 nucleotides: TGTGCCAGCAGCGTAGGAACAGGGGACCCCTCCGAGGAAGCTTTCTTT.

The chain couples TRBV6-5 to TRBJ1-5; 9 positions agree with TRBD1. Trimming cost V 7 bases and J 7 bases; bases outside gene matches: 8. Germline-derived CDR1 and CDR2 are MNHEY and SVGAGI. This CDR3 comprises 14 residues. In DNA form, the CDR3 reads TGTGCCAGCAATTCGAACAGGGGGCGGCAGCCCCAGCATTTT. As protein: CASNSNRGRQPQHF.

The rearrangement links TRBV5-1 to TRBJ1-5; D not resolved. With 0 bases removed from V and 0 bases from J, the gap between germline ends came to 4 bases. The CDR3 length is 14 residues. Germline assignment: CDR1 SGHRS and CDR2 YFSETQ. The DNA of the CDR3 is TGCGCCAGCAGCTTGGACGGTAGCAATCAGCCCCAGCATTTT. Protein: CASSLDGSNQPQHF. The full variable domain, rest sourced from reference TRBV5-1 and TRBJ1-5, is KAGVTQTPRYLIKTRGQQVTLSCSPISGHRSVSWYQQTPGQGLQFLFEYFSETQRNKGNFPGRFSGRQFSNSRSEMNVSTLELGDSALYLCASSLDGSNQPQHFGDGTRLSIL.

V is TRBV7-9 and J is TRBJ1-1, with TRBD1 matching 9 bases. This CDR3 is built from 16 residues. The V gene's germline CDR1 is SEHNR and CDR2 FQNEAQ (reference sequence). The V segment lost 5 bases and the J segment 0 bases; nucleotides outside the gene matches: 7. DNA for the CDR3: TGTGCCAGCAGCCTCCCGGGGGACAGGGTGAACACTGAAGCTTTCTTT. Its protein is CASSLPGDRVNTEAFF.

V gene TRBV19 combines with J gene TRBJ2-1, with D tentatively TRBD2 (7 bases). This CDR3 contains 15 residues. Trimming took 5 bases from V and 2 from J, leaving 13 bases between them. The germline V gene has CDR1 LNHDA and CDR2 SQIVND (reference sequence). This CDR3 reads CASSATGGPYNEQFF. In DNA, the CDR3 is TGTGCCAGTAGTGCCACCGGGGGGCCCTACAATGAGCAGTTCTTC.

This chain links TRBV9 with TRBJ2-7; possibly TRBD1 for D (5 bases). CDR3 size: 13 residues. Germline V gives CDR1 SGDLS, CDR2 YYNGEE. Deletions cut 4 bases from V and 1 base from J, with 9 bases between. The CDR3 spells CASSPPGSYEQYF. The DNA for the CDR3 is TGTGCCAGCAGCCCGCCAGGGTCCTACGAGCAGTACTTC.

The rearrangement joins TRBV7-2 to TRBJ1-6; maybe TRBD1 (5 bases). The V end was cut by 3 bases, the J end by 10 bases, with 16 bases between. Germline values: CDR1 SGHTA, CDR2 FQGNSA. The CDR3 totals 15 residues. Here the CDR3 DNA reads TGTGCCAGCAGCTTGATCGTGGGGGGACCCTCACCCCTCCACTTT. Translated: CASSLIVGGPSPLHF.

The genes are TRBV7-8 and TRBJ1-1; D is ambiguous. Trimming took off 5 bases at V and 0 bases at J, with 19 bases between the two ends. Germline lookup yields CDR1 SGHVS and CDR2 FQNEAQ. The CDR3 covers 17 residues. The CDR3 DNA follows: TGTGCCAGCAGCCACGTAGAGACACGAACTTTGAACACTGAAGCTTTCTTT. Translation: CASSHVETRTLNTEAFF.

This chain connects TRBV5-6 to TRBJ1-1; the D gene is possibly TRBD1 (6 bases). Germline loops: CDR1 SGHDT, CDR2 YYEEEE. Trimming stripped 4 bases from V and 8 bases from J, with 15 bases between. This CDR3 is 13 amino acids long. As DNA, the CDR3 is TGTGCCAGCAGCCGGGAGGGGGTTAAGGAAGCTTTCTTT. Protein: CASSREGVKEAFF.

V gene TRBV7-9 combines with J gene TRBJ2-4; a possible D gene is TRBD1 (5 bases). This CDR3 region has 15 residues. Trimming removed 1 base from V and 7 bases from J, with 14 bases in between. CDR1 SEHNR and CDR2 FQNEAQ come from the germline V gene (reference sequence). The DNA for the CDR3 is TGTGCCAGCAGCTTAGAGACAGTGATCGGGAACATTCAGTACTTC. As protein: CASSLETVIGNIQYF.

The J gene is TRBJ1-5, the V gene TRBV25-1, with 8 bases matching TRBD1. Germline V CDR1 and CDR2: MGHDK, SYGVNS. Germline trimming cut 9 bases from V and 4 bases from J; bases unmatched to any gene: 11. This CDR3 spans 15 amino acids. The CDR3, as DNA: TGTGCCAGTAGGCCCCAGGGGGCGAGTAATCAGCCCCAGCATTTT. It translates to CASRPQGASNQPQHF. The full variable domain, its missing parts supplied by reference TRBV25-1 and TRBJ1-5, is EADIYQTPRYLVIGTGKKITLECSQTMGHDKMYWYQQDPGMELHLIHYSYGVNSTEKGDLSSESTVSRIRTEHFPLTLESARPSHTSQYLCASRPQGASNQPQHFGDGTRLSIL.

In this sample, this clone turned up once. V gene TRBV24-1 combines with J gene TRBJ1-2, with D tentatively TRBD1 (6 bases). Trimming shortened V by 4 bases and J by 5 bases, and 16 bases separated the two germline ends. CDR3 length: 15 residues. The germline V gene has CDR1 KGHDR and CDR2 SFDVKD. CDR3 amino acids: CATSDPRTDLYGYTF. In DNA, the CDR3 is TGTGCCACCAGTGACCCCAGGACAGACTTATATGGCTACACCTTC.

This rearrangement joins TRBV5-1 to TRBJ1-2; 7 bases agree with TRBD1. Losses at the gene ends were 4 bases for V and 5 bases for J; bases not matched to a gene: 17. CDR3 length: 17 residues. CDR1 SGHRS and CDR2 YFSETQ come from the germline V gene. DNA for the CDR3: TGCGCCAGCAGCGCCTCCCCGAGAGGGGGCCATTGGTATGGCTACACCTTC. The encoded protein is CASSASPRGGHWYGYTF.

The chain combines TRBV12-3 or TRBV12-4 with TRBJ1-2; D ambiguous. With 6 bases removed from V and 0 bases from J, the gap between germline ends came to 8 bases. CDR3 length: 13 residues. Here the CDR3 DNA reads TGTGCCAGCAGCCCCGTTTCTAACTATGGCTACACCTTC. Translation gives CASSPVSNYGYTF.

The CDR3 DNA sequence: TGTGCCACCACCTCCCCGGGGACAGCTAACTATGGCTACACCTTC. This gives the protein CATTSPGTANYGYTF. The chain has TRBV10-3 and TRBJ1-2, with 7 bases identical to TRBD1. Germline CDR1 and CDR2: ENHRY and SYGVKD. This CDR3 has 15 residues. Trimming took 10 bases from V and 0 from J; bases not matched to a gene: 11.

V is TRBV25-1 and J is TRBJ2-3; 9 bases map to TRBD2. J gave up 4 bases and V 6 bases, and 5 bases lay outside the gene matches. Looked up from germline, CDR1 is MGHDK and CDR2 is SYGVNS. The CDR3 runs 14 residues. The CDR3 sequence: CASRGGGAADTQYF. The CDR3 DNA reads as TGTGCCAGCAGGGGCGGGGGGGCCGCAGATACGCAGTATTTT. Based on the CDR3 plus reference TRBV25-1 and TRBJ2-3, the full variable domain is EADIYQTPRYLVIGTGKKITLECSQTMGHDKMYWYQQDPGMELHLIHYSYGVNSTEKGDLSSESTVSRIRTEHFPLTLESARPSHTSQYLCASRGGGAADTQYFGPGTRLTVL.

This clone was seen a handful of times. This rearrangement joins TRBV5-1 to TRBJ1-2, with 7 bases fitting TRBD1. Trimming at V came to 4 bases and at J to 4 bases, leaving 13 bases not matched to a gene. The CDR3 spans 16 residues. Germline CDR1 is SGHRS and CDR2 is YFSETQ. CDR3 bases: TGCGCCAGCAGCCCAGGACAGGCCTCCGGTGGCTATGGCTACACCTTC. Protein: CASSPGQASGGYGYTF.

The chain joins TRBV4-2 to TRBJ1-2; 7 bases line up with TRBD1. The ends lost 4 bases at V and 7 bases at J; junction bases unmatched: 12. CDR1 is LGHNA, CDR2 YNFKEQ, per germline. The CDR3 is made up of 15 amino acids. As DNA, the CDR3 is TGTGCCAGCAGCCTCTGGACAGGAGGGAGTTTTGGCTACACCTTC. Its translation: CASSLWTGGSFGYTF.

The J gene is TRBJ2-2, the V gene TRBV19, with D hard to call. The CDR3 covers 15 residues. Deletions cut 2 bases from V and 7 bases from J, with 14 bases between. Germline V CDR1 and CDR2: LNHDA, SQIVND (reference sequence). The CDR3 spells CASSIWQARSGELFF. CDR3 coding DNA: TGTGCCAGTAGTATATGGCAGGCCCGTAGCGGGGAGCTGTTTTTT.

The V gene is TRBV25-1, the J gene TRBJ1-5, with D unresolved. Trimming left V 1 base short and J 1 base short, with 8 bases between. Germline CDR1 and CDR2: MGHDK and SYGVNS. The CDR3 spans 15 residues. The CDR3 sequence is CASSESPLSNQPQHF. CDR3 sequence (DNA): TGTGCCAGCAGTGAATCCCCCCTGAGCAATCAGCCCCAGCATTTT.

This chain uses TRBV7-2 with TRBJ2-7; weak D call: TRBD1 (5 bases). The germline CDR1 and CDR2 sequences are SGHTA and FQGNSA. The CDR3 has 15 amino acids. V was shortened by 5 bases and J by 0 bases, with 14 bases between the two germline ends. The CDR3 spells CASSHASGRSYEQYF. CDR3 sequence (DNA): TGTGCCAGCAGCCATGCGTCAGGGCGCTCCTACGAGCAGTACTTC.